Below, 8 T cell receptor beta chains from the same sample are listed, as sequenced in a study of blood T cell repertoires in COVID-19. Only in-frame clones appear in the TCRdb table, and some are missing; sequencing was by immunoSEQ multiplex PCR. The table lists tens of thousands of clones, 86% of them singletons. Sequenced sample: peripheral blood. The receptors derive from a middle-aged man with active COVID-19.

This sequence joins TRBV27 and TRBJ2-3, with D perhaps matching TRBD1 (5 bases). Trimming left V 4 bases short and J 7 bases short, with 18 bases between. Germline-derived CDR1 and CDR2 are MNHEY and SMNVEV (reference sequence). The CDR3 is made up of 15 amino acids. CDR3 DNA sequence: TGTGCCAGCAGTTCCCATCTACAGGATAGATATACGCAGTATTTT. It specifies CASSSHLQDRYTQYF.

The chain couples TRBV13 to TRBJ2-7; D remains ambiguous. This CDR3 contains 15 residues. Trimming removed 3 bases at V and 2 bases at J, with 14 bases between. CDR1 is PRHDT, CDR2 FYEKMQ, per germline (reference sequence). The CDR3 nucleotides are TGTGCCAGCAGCTTTACCCTAAAGCCTACCTACGAGCAGTACTTC. Protein sequence: CASSFTLKPTYEQYF.

The genes are TRBV6-6 and TRBJ1-4; 7 bases line up with TRBD1. The germline V gene has CDR1 MNHNY and CDR2 SVGAGI (reference sequence). CDR3 length: 15 residues. Germline trimming cut 5 bases from V and 4 bases from J; bases unmatched to any gene: 7. CDR3 coding DNA: TGTGCCAGCAGTATATCTCGGGACAGTAATGAAAAACTGTTTTTT. Translation gives CASSISRDSNEKLFF.

J is TRBJ2-1 and V is TRBV5-1, with 13 nucleotides matching TRBD2. The CDR3 is 17 amino acids. Germline V gives CDR1 SGHRS, CDR2 YFSETQ. The V and J ends lost 4 bases and 7 bases, in that order; junction bases with no gene match: 11. The CDR3 region is CASSENPGLAGRNEQFF. CDR3 DNA sequence: TGCGCCAGCAGCGAAAACCCGGGACTAGCGGGAAGGAATGAGCAGTTCTTC.

J is TRBJ2-1 and V is TRBV23-1; D not resolved. TRBV23-1 carries the ORF label, with uncertain function. The V and J ends lost 0 bases and 2 bases respectively, with 14 bases between them. CDR3 length: 17 amino acids. The CDR3 nucleotides are TGCGCCAGCAGTCAATCACGCCTAGTGTTCCCCTACAATGAGCAGTTCTTC. As protein: CASSQSRLVFPYNEQFF.

This chain links TRBV2 with TRBJ2-3; possibly TRBD2 for D (6 bases). The CDR3 runs to 14 residues. V was trimmed by 3 bases and J by 0 bases, leaving 7 bases between them. The germline CDR1 and CDR2 sequences are SNHLY and FYNNEI. The DNA for the CDR3 is TGTGCCAGCAGTGAGGGACTTAGCACAGATACGCAGTATTTT. Residues: CASSEGLSTDTQYF.

CDR3 region: CASSEGLESSYNEQFF. CDR3 DNA: TGTGCCAGTAGTGAGGGACTGGAGAGCTCCTACAATGAGCAGTTCTTC. V is TRBV19 and J is TRBJ2-1; D might be TRBD2 (6 bases). Trimming cost V 5 bases and J 0 bases, with 14 bases left between them. CDR1 is LNHDA and CDR2 is SQIVND in the germline V gene (reference sequence). The CDR3 covers 16 residues. Full variable domain (outside the CDR3, taken from reference TRBV19 and TRBJ2-1): DGGITQSPKYLFRKEGQNVTLSCEQNLNHDAMYWYRQDPGQGLRLIYYSQIVNDFQKGDIAEGYSVSREKKESFPLTVTSAQKNPTAFYLCASSEGLESSYNEQFFGPGTRLTVL.

V gene TRBV10-1 combines with J gene TRBJ2-5, with TRBD2 matching 7 bases. V lost 0 bases to trimming and J lost 7 bases; unmatched junction nucleotides: 5. The germline gives CDR1 WNHNN, CDR2 SYGVQD (reference sequence). The CDR3 is made up of 14 amino acids. This chain's CDR3 is CASSESGGVRTQYF. Here the CDR3 DNA reads TGCGCCAGCAGTGAGTCGGGAGGGGTTCGGACCCAGTACTTC.